This passage covers 24 T cell receptor beta chains from one sample sequenced in a study of CD8+ T cells in alopecia areata. Treatment specified: oral pan-JAK inhibitor, 5-10 mg twice daily. Reverse transcription of extracted RNA yielded cDNA, which provided the sequencing template. Profiling relied on immunoSEQ multiplex PCR, and the TCRdb table lists in-frame clones only, not all of them. The table includes roughly 100,000 clones, over 75% detected once. The source was CD8+ T cells sorted from blood, collected at roughly week 30, from a patient treated with tofacitinib. The receptors here all came from a human donor with alopecia areata.

Only a few counts were recorded for this clone. The chain employs TRBV7-2 and TRBJ2-1; possibly TRBD1 or TRBD2 for D (5 bases each). This CDR3 contains 14 residues. Trimming pared 1 base from V and 6 bases from J, leaving 10 bases between. Per the germline V gene, CDR1 is SGHTA and CDR2 is FQGNSA. CDR3 protein: CASSLDVGVNEQFF. The DNA of the CDR3 is TGTGCCAGCAGCTTAGATGTGGGGGTCAATGAGCAGTTCTTC.

The chain recombines TRBV6-1 with TRBJ2-6; 9 positions match TRBD1. The CDR3 runs to 15 residues. CDR1 and CDR2 (germline): MNHNS, SASEGT. Losses at the gene ends were 6 bases for V and 8 bases for J; bases not matched to a gene: 8. CDR3 protein: CASRGQGIQTNVLTF. The DNA of the CDR3 is TGTGCCAGCAGAGGACAGGGGATTCAGACCAACGTCCTGACTTTC.

This chain's CDR3 is CSVGQGGAEAFF. The CDR3, as DNA: TGCAGCGTTGGACAGGGGGGCGCTGAAGCTTTCTTT. The V gene is TRBV29-1, the J gene TRBJ1-1, with TRBD1 identical over 9 bases. CDR3 length: 12 residues. The V segment lost 4 bases and the J segment 6 bases; nucleotides outside the gene matches: 3. Germline V CDR1 and CDR2: SQVTM, ANQGSEA.

This chain links TRBV6-5 with TRBJ2-7; TRBD1 agrees at 10 bases. After removal of 6 bases from V and 7 bases from J, the junction contained 12 bases not matched to a gene. This CDR3 has 15 residues. The germline V gene has CDR1 MNHEY and CDR2 SVGAGI. For the CDR3, the DNA is TGTGCCAGCAGCCCGACACGACAGGGGGCGAGGGAGCAGTACTTC. Its protein product is CASSPTRQGAREQYF.

The chain uses TRBV2 and TRBJ2-7; 7 bases agree with TRBD1. V dropped 10 bases and J dropped 2; count of bases not matched to a gene: 11. This CDR3 contains 14 residues. Germline assignment: CDR1 SNHLY and CDR2 FYNNEI. CDR3: CANSPGQGAYEQYF. CDR3 bases: TGTGCCAACTCCCCTGGGCAGGGGGCCTACGAGCAGTACTTC.

This chain joins TRBV30 and TRBJ1-5; the match to TRBD1 covers 9 bases. This CDR3 region has 14 residues. V dropped 6 bases and J dropped 6; count of bases not matched to a gene: 9. Germline values: CDR1 GTSNPN, CDR2 SVGIG (reference sequence). CDR3 coding DNA: TGTGCCTGTGAAGGGGACAGGGTCTTTCAGCCCCAGCATTTT. Residues: CACEGDRVFQPQHF.

This chain uses TRBV5-1 with TRBJ2-7; the match to TRBD2 covers 12 bases. The length of the CDR3 is 18 residues. After removal of 2 bases from V and 4 bases from J, the junction contained 13 bases not matched to a gene. Germline V gene lookup returns CDR1 SGHRS and CDR2 YFSETQ. The CDR3 DNA reads TGCGCCAGCAGCTTCGGACTAGCGGGGACATCCTATGGGTACGAGCAGTACTTC. This encodes CASSFGLAGTSYGYEQYF.

The chain combines TRBV2 with TRBJ2-5; D is uncertain. With 2 bases removed from V and 0 bases from J, the gap between germline ends came to 4 bases. The germline gives CDR1 SNHLY, CDR2 FYNNEI. The CDR3 is 13 amino acids. CDR3 DNA: TGTGCCAGCAGTGAATGGAACCAAGAGACCCAGTACTTC. This encodes CASSEWNQETQYF.

The V call is TRBV19, the J call TRBJ1-6; 7 bases match TRBD1. Looked up from germline, CDR1 is LNHDA and CDR2 is SQIVND (reference sequence). This CDR3 contains 15 residues. The junction had 8 bases not matched to a gene; V was cut back by 3 bases and J by 9 bases. Here the CDR3 DNA reads TGTGCCAGTAGTATTATCGGACAGGTGGGTTCACCCCTCCACTTT. This encodes CASSIIGQVGSPLHF. Looking up the rest from reference TRBV19 and TRBJ1-6 gives the full variable domain: DGGITQSPKYLFRKEGQNVTLSCEQNLNHDAMYWYRQDPGQGLRLIYYSQIVNDFQKGDIAEGYSVSREKKESFPLTVTSAQKNPTAFYLCASSIIGQVGSPLHFGNGTRLTVT.

This chain connects TRBV29-1 to TRBJ2-1, with a possible D match to TRBD2 (6 bases). Germline CDR1 and CDR2: SQVTM and ANQGSEA. CDR3 length: 13 residues. The V end was cut by 4 bases, the J end by 6 bases, with 13 bases between. CDR3 DNA sequence: TGCAGCGTTGTCCCCGGGGGAGGCAATGAGCAGTTCTTC. The encoded protein is CSVVPGGGNEQFF.

The chain is built from TRBV7-9 and TRBJ2-3, with D hard to call. This CDR3 region has 11 residues. V was trimmed by 3 bases and J by 6 bases, leaving 4 bases between them. Germline V gene lookup returns CDR1 SEHNR and CDR2 FQNEAQ (reference sequence). The CDR3 coding sequence is TGTGCCAGCAGCTTCCTGGATACGCAGTATTTT. It translates to CASSFLDTQYF.

The chain joins TRBV15 to TRBJ2-7; 8 positions agree with TRBD1. Trimming at V came to 5 bases and at J to 1 base, leaving 4 bases not matched to a gene. CDR1 LNHNV and CDR2 YYDKDF come from the germline V gene (reference sequence). The CDR3 has 14 residues. In nucleotides, the CDR3 is TGTGCCACCAGCCCACGGGACAGGTCCTACGAGCAGTACTTC. Its protein is CATSPRDRSYEQYF.

The chain is built from TRBV29-1 and TRBJ2-7; D unresolved. The CDR3 has 11 amino acids. Trimming shortened V by 6 bases and J by 3 bases, and 9 bases separated the two germline ends. The V gene's germline CDR1 is SQVTM and CDR2 ANQGSEA. The CDR3: CSVLDGYEQYF. The CDR3 DNA is TGCAGCGTGCTGGACGGCTACGAGCAGTACTTC.

The chain uses TRBV7-9 and TRBJ2-7; the match to TRBD1 covers 7 bases. CDR3 length equals 17 residues. V gave up 5 bases and J gave up 0 bases; unmatched junction bases: 13. Looked up from germline, CDR1 is SEHNR and CDR2 is FQNEAQ (reference sequence). The CDR3 is CASSQMAWDSRSYEQYF. For the CDR3, the DNA is TGTGCCAGCAGCCAAATGGCCTGGGACAGTCGCTCCTACGAGCAGTACTTC.

This clone was counted once. The chain joins TRBV5-1 to TRBJ2-7; no clear D. This CDR3 contains 13 residues. Germline CDR1 and CDR2: SGHRS and YFSETQ. The V end lost 4 bases, the J end lost 6 bases, and 14 bases lay between the germline ends. CDR3 protein: CASSPDIGREQYF. The DNA for the CDR3 is TGCGCCAGCAGCCCAGATATCGGACGCGAGCAGTACTTC.

The gene calls are TRBV29-1 and TRBJ1-1; tentative D call: TRBD1 (5 bases). Trimming cost V 0 bases and J 2 bases, with 13 bases left between them. CDR1 and CDR2 from the germline V gene are SQVTM and ANQGSEA. This CDR3 is built from 15 residues. DNA for the CDR3: TGCAGCGTTGAAGATCGTCGACAGCCAAACACTGAAGCTTTCTTT. Protein sequence: CSVEDRRQPNTEAFF.

The V gene is TRBV30, the J gene TRBJ2-2, with D unclear. CDR1 GTSNPN and CDR2 SVGIG come from the germline V gene (reference sequence). Trimming took off 1 base at V and 2 bases at J, with 5 bases between the two ends. The CDR3 loop spans 13 amino acids. The CDR3 nucleotides read TGTGCCTGGAGTGCAGTTAACACCGGGGAGCTGTTTTTT. It codes for CAWSAVNTGELFF.

V and J are TRBV7-9 and TRBJ2-7; D unclear. The germline V gene encodes CDR1 SEHNR and CDR2 FQNEAQ (reference sequence). The CDR3 contains 14 residues. Trimming left V 5 bases short and J 0 bases short, with 11 bases between. CDR3 residues: CASSRYSSSYEQYF. As DNA, the CDR3 is TGTGCCAGCAGCCGCTACTCCAGCTCCTACGAGCAGTACTTC.

This chain links TRBV5-4 with TRBJ2-5; 8 bases are shared with TRBD1. The length of the CDR3 is 15 residues. Germline V gives CDR1 SGHNT, CDR2 YYREEE (reference sequence). V lost 0 bases and J lost 4; bases outside the gene matches: 5. The CDR3 DNA reads as TGTGCCAGCAGCTTGGAGAGGGGGACAGGAGAGACCCAGTACTTC. Amino acid sequence: CASSLERGTGETQYF.

The V and J genes are TRBV19 and TRBJ2-7; possible D gene TRBD2, 5 bases. Trimming left V 3 bases short and J 2 bases short, with 11 bases between. The CDR3 spans 14 residues. Germline V gene data show CDR1 as LNHDA and CDR2 as SQIVND (reference sequence). CDR3 region: CASSIGVGPYEQYF. The CDR3 bases are TGTGCCAGTAGTATCGGGGTAGGTCCCTACGAGCAGTACTTC.

The chain links TRBV4-1 to TRBJ1-1, with TRBD1 identical over 9 bases. Germline trimming cut 3 bases from V and 7 bases from J; bases unmatched to any gene: 3. From germline, CDR1 is MGHRA and CDR2 YSYEKL. CDR3 size: 13 residues. The CDR3 spells CASSHTGGGEAFF. The CDR3 nucleotides read TGCGCCAGCAGCCATACAGGGGGCGGTGAAGCTTTCTTT.

The chain links TRBV30 to TRBJ1-1; 8 bases match TRBD1. The CDR3 is 16 amino acids. Germline V gives CDR1 GTSNPN, CDR2 SVGIG (reference sequence). The V and J ends lost 1 base and 3 bases, in that order; junction bases with no gene match: 10. This CDR3 reads CAWSGNRGVFDTEAFF. The CDR3 DNA reads as TGTGCCTGGAGTGGCAACAGGGGGGTTTTCGACACTGAAGCTTTCTTT.

This rearrangement joins TRBV14 to TRBJ1-4, with no clear D. V shed 0 bases and J shed 6 bases, with 11 bases lying between them. This CDR3 contains 15 residues. Germline CDR1 is SGHDN and CDR2 is FVKESK. CDR3: CASSQEYSRDEKLFF. The CDR3 DNA sequence: TGTGCCAGCAGCCAAGAATACAGCCGGGATGAAAAACTGTTTTTT.

The chain couples TRBV5-1 to TRBJ2-7, with D maybe TRBD1 (6 bases). Germline-derived CDR1 and CDR2 are SGHRS and YFSETQ. V shed 7 bases and J shed 3 bases, with 11 bases lying between them. The length of the CDR3 is 12 residues. The CDR3 is CASQDSHYEQYF. In DNA form, the CDR3 reads TGCGCCAGCCAGGACAGCCACTACGAGCAGTACTTC.